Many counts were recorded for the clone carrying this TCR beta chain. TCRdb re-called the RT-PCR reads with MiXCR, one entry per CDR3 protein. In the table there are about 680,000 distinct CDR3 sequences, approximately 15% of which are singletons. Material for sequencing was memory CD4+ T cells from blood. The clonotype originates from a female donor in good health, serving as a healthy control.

The CDR3 DNA reads as TGTGCCAGCAGCGCCACGGGACAGACCTACGAGCAGTACTTC. As protein: CASSATGQTYEQYF. The rearrangement joins TRBV9 to TRBJ2-7; 7 positions agree with TRBD1. Trimming at V came to 3 bases and at J to 2 bases, leaving 5 bases not matched to a gene. Per the germline V gene, CDR1 is SGDLS and CDR2 is YYNGEE. This CDR3 has 14 residues. The whole variable domain, filled in from reference TRBV9 and TRBJ2-7, reads DSGVTQTPKHLITATGQRVTLRCSPRSGDLSVYWYQQSLDQGLQFLIQYYNGEERAKGNILERFSAQQFPDLHSELNLSSLELGDSALYFCASSATGQTYEQYFGPGTRLTVT.